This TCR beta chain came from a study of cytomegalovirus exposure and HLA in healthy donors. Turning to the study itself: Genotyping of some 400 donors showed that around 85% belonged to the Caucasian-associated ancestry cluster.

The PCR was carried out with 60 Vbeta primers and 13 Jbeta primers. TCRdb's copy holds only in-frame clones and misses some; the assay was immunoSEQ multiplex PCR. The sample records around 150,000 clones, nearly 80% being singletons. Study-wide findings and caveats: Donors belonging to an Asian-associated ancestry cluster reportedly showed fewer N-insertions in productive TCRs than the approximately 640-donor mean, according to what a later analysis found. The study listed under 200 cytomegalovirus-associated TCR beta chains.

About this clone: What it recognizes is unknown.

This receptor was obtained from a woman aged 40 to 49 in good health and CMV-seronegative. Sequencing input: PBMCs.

CDR3: CASTGQGTNEKLFF. For the CDR3, the DNA is TGTGCCAGCACCGGACAGGGAACTAATGAAAAACTGTTTTTT. V usage is TRBV18 and J usage is TRBJ1-4; 8 bases line up with TRBD1. V shed 8 bases and J 1 base; nucleotides not matched to a gene: 3. The CDR3 sequence is 14 residues long. Germline assignment: CDR1 KGHSH and CDR2 LQKENI.